This is a list of T cell receptor beta chains from one sample in a study of cytomegalovirus exposure and HLA in healthy donors. Generated by immunoSEQ multiplex PCR, the TCRdb table keeps only in-frame clones and is missing some. This table holds 170,000 or so clones, around four fifths found once. Sequenced sample: PBMCs. The receptor source for this set is a woman between 55 and 75 years old in good health and CMV-seropositive. Both conserved end residues are part of each CDR3. A D gene is named only where the DNA matches it firmly. Clone size appears in some rows only: once, few, many, or a class for an expanded clone.

v_gene,abundance,j_gene,d_gene,CDR3aa,CDR3nt
TRBV6-5,-,TRBJ1-5,-,CASSTGNSNQPQHF,TGTGCCAGCAGTACGGGGAATAGCAATCAGCCCCAGCATTTT
TRBV15,once,TRBJ2-1,TRBD2,CATSSGPGTSGSRGQFF,TGTGCCACCAGCTCAGGGCCCGGGACTAGCGGGAGTAGGGGGCAGTTCTTC
TRBV6-5,-,TRBJ2-7,-,CASSSPLSLIGQYF,TGTGCCAGCAGTTCCCCCCTGTCCTTAATCGGGCAGTACTTC
TRBV28,few,TRBJ1-2,-,CASSLGSGNYGYTF,TGTGCCAGCAGTTTAGGATCCGGGAACTATGGCTACACCTTC
TRBV28,-,TRBJ1-4,-,CASSEGGSNEKLFF,TGTGCCAGCAGTGAGGGAGGGAGTAATGAAAAACTGTTTTTT
TRBV2,-,TRBJ2-5,-,CASSAQEETQYF,TGTGCCAGCAGCGCGCAGGAAGAGACCCAGTACTTC
TRBV7-8,few,TRBJ2-7,-,CASSLGGGPYEQYF,TGTGCCAGCAGCCTAGGGGGGGGGCCCTACGAGCAGTACTTC
TRBV6-5,-,TRBJ1-2,-,CASSRTVTTNYGYTF,TGTGCCAGCAGTCGGACAGTTACCACTAACTATGGCTACACCTTC
TRBV7-8,-,TRBJ1-6,-,CASNRPGLGSPLHF,TGTGCCAGCAACCGCCCAGGGTTGGGTTCACCCCTCCACTTT
TRBV7-3,-,TRBJ2-1,TRBD2,CASSHSGTSGSNEQFF,TGTGCCAGCAGTCACTCCGGTACTAGCGGGAGCAATGAGCAGTTCTTC
TRBV15,-,TRBJ2-7,TRBD1,CATRLGRGPYEQYF,TGTGCCACTCGACTCGGTAGGGGGCCCTACGAGCAGTACTTC
TRBV28,-,TRBJ1-2,TRBD1,CATVQGAEGYTF,TGTGCCACCGTACAGGGGGCAGAGGGCTACACCTTC
TRBV7-3,-,TRBJ2-7,-,CASSLTGGGKGYEQYF,TGTGCCAGCAGCTTAACTGGGGGAGGTAAGGGCTACGAGCAGTACTTC
TRBV11-2,-,TRBJ1-3,-,CASSLALTDGGNTIYF,TGTGCCAGCAGCTTGGCTCTCACAGATGGAGGAAACACCATATATTTT
TRBV7-2,-,TRBJ2-7,TRBD1,CASSWTGGTYEQYF,TGTGCCAGCAGCTGGACAGGGGGCACCTACGAGCAGTACTTC
TRBV27,-,TRBJ2-6,-,CASTPGEGLGSGANVLTF,TGTGCCAGCACCCCAGGGGAGGGGCTAGGCTCTGGGGCCAACGTCCTGACTTTC
TRBV4-1,-,TRBJ2-7,-,CASSPQLVASISYEQYF,TGCGCCAGCAGCCCCCAGCTAGTGGCGAGTATCTCCTACGAGCAGTACTTC
TRBV25-1,-,TRBJ2-7,TRBD1,CASKGTGPGEQYF,TGTGCCAGCAAGGGGACAGGACCTGGCGAGCAGTACTTC
TRBV7-6,-,TRBJ1-1,-,CASSSPGTEAFF,TGTGCCAGCAGCTCCCCGGGGACTGAAGCTTTCTTT
TRBV28,once,TRBJ1-5,-,CASSNPQGPQHF,TGTGCCAGCAGTAACCCCCAGGGGCCCCAGCATTTT
TRBV6-4,-,TRBJ1-1,TRBD1,CASRKRGQGGSNTEAFF,TGTGCCAGCCGAAAAAGAGGACAGGGAGGATCGAACACTGAAGCTTTCTTT
TRBV6-1,-,TRBJ1-5,-,CASSEGTSLGRQPQHF,TGTGCCAGCAGTGAAGGTACAAGTCTGGGCCGACAGCCCCAGCATTTT